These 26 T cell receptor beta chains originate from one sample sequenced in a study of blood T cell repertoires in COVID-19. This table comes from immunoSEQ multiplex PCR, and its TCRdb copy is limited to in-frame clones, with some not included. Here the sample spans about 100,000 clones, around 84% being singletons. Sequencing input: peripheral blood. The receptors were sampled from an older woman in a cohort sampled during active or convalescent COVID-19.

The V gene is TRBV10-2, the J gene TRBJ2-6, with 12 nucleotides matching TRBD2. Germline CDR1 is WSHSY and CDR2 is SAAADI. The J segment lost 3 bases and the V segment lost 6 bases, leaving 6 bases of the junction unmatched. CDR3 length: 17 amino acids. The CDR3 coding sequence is TGCGCCAGCAGCGTACTAGCGGGAGGCCATGGGGCCAACGTCCTGACTTTC. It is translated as CASSVLAGGHGANVLTF.

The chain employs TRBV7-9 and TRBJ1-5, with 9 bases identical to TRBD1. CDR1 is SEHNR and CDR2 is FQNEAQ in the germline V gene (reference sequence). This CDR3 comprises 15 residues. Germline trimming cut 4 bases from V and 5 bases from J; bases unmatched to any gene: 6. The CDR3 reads CASSSGTGIDQPQHF. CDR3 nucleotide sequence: TGTGCCAGCAGCTCCGGGACAGGGATTGATCAGCCCCAGCATTTT. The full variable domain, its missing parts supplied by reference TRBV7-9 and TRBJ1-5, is DTGVSQNPRHKITKRGQNVTFRCDPISEHNRLYWYRQTLGQGPEFLTYFQNEAQLEKSRLLSDRFSAERPKGSFSTLEIQRTEQGDSAMYLCASSSGTGIDQPQHFGDGTRLSIL.

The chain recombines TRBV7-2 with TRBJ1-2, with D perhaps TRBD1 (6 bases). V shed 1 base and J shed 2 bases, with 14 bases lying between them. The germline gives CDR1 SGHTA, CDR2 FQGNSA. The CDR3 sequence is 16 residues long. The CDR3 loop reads CASSLEVGGSNYGYTF. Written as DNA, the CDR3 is TGTGCCAGCAGCTTAGAAGTTGGGGGCTCGAACTATGGCTACACCTTC.

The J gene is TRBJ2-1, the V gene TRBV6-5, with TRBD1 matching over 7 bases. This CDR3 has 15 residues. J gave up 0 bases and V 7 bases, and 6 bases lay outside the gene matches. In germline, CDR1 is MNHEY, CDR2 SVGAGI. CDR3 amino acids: CASTPQGSSYNEQFF. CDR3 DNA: TGTGCCAGCACCCCACAGGGGAGCTCCTACAATGAGCAGTTCTTC.

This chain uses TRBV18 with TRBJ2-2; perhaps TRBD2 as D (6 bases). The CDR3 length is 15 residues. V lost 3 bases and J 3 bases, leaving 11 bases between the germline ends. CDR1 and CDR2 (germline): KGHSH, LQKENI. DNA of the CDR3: TGTGCCAGCTCACCCTCGACGGGGGACACCGGGGAGCTGTTTTTT. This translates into CASSPSTGDTGELFF.

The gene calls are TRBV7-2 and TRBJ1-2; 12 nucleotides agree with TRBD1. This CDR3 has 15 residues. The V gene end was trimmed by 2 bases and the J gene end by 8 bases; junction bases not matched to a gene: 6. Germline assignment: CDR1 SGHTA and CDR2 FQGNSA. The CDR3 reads CASSLRGQGARGYTF. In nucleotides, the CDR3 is TGTGCCAGCAGCTTAAGGGGACAGGGGGCGCGAGGCTACACCTTC.

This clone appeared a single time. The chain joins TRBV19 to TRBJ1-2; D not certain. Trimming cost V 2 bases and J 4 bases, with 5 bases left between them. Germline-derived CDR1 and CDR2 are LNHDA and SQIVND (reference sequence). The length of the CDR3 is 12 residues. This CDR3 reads CASSILSYGYTF. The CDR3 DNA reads TGTGCCAGTAGTATACTCTCCTATGGCTACACCTTC.

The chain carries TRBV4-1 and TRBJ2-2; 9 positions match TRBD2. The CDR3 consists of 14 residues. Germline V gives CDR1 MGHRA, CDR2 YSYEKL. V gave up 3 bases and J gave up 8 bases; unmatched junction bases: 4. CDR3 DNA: TGCGCCAGCAGCCAGCGGGAGGGGAGGGGGGAGCTGTTTTTT. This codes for CASSQREGRGELFF.

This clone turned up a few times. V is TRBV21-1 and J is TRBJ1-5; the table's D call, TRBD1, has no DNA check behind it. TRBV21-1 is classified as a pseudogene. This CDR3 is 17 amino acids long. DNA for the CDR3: TGTGCCAGCAGCTTTCGGGGGGACAGGGTTAGCAATCAGCCCCAGCATTTT. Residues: CASSFRGDRVSNQPQHF.

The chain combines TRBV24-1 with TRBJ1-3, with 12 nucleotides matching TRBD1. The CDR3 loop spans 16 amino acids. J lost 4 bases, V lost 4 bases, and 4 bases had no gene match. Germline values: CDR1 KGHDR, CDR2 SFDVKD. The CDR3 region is CATSEGDRGRGNTIYF. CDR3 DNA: TGTGCCACCAGTGAAGGGGACAGGGGGCGGGGAAACACCATATATTTT.

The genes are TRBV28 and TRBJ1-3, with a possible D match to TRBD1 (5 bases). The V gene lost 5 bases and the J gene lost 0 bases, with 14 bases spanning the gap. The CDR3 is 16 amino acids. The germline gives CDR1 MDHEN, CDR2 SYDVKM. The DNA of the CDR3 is TGTGCCAGCAGTCCCGCGGCAGGGATCTCTGGAAACACCATATATTTT. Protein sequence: CASSPAAGISGNTIYF.

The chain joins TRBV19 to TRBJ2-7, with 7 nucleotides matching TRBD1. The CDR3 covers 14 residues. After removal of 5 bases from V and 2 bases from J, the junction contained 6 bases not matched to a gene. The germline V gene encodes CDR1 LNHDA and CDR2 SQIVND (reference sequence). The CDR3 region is CASSGATGPYEQYF. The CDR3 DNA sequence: TGTGCCAGTAGTGGGGCGACAGGGCCCTACGAGCAGTACTTC.

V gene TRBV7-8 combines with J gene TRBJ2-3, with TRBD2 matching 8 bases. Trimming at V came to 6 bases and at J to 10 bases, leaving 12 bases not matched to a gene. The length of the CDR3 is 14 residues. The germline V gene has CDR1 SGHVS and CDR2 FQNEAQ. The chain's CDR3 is CASSHREGGGAQYF. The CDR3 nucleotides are TGTGCCAGCAGTCATCGGGAGGGGGGTGGTGCGCAGTATTTT. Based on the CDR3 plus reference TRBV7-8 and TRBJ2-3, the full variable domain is GAGVSQSPRYKVAKRGQDVALRCDPISGHVSLFWYQQALGQGPEFLTYFQNEAQLDKSGLPSDRFFAERPEGSVSTLKIQRTQQEDSAVYLCASSHREGGGAQYFGPGTRLTVL.

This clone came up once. The CDR3 here is CASSLTIQTTNEKLFF. CDR3 nucleotide sequence: TGTGCCAGCAGCTTAACGATCCAGACAACTAATGAAAAACTGTTTTTT. The gene calls are TRBV7-3 and TRBJ1-4; D gene unclear. The CDR3 runs to 16 residues. Germline V gene data show CDR1 as SGHTA and CDR2 as FQGTGA. Trimming removed 0 bases at V and 0 bases at J, with 8 bases between.

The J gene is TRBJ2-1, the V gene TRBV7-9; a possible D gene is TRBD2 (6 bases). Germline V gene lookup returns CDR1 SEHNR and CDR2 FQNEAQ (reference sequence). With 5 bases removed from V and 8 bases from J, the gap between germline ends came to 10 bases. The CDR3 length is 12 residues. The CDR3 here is CASSGRDYEQFF. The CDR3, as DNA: TGTGCCAGCAGCGGCAGGGACTATGAGCAGTTCTTC.

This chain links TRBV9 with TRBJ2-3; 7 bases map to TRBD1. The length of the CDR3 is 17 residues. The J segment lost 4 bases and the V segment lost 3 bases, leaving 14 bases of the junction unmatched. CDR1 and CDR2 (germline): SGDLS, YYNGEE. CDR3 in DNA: TGTGCCAGCAGCGAAACCCCGCGACAGGGCGGTTCAGATACGCAGTATTTT. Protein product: CASSETPRQGGSDTQYF.

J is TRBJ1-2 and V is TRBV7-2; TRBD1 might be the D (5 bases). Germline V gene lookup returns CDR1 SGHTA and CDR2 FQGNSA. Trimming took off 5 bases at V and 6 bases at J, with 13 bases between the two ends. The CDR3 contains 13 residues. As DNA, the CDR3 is TGTGCCAGCAGCGACACAGGCGGGGATGGCTACACCTTC. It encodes CASSDTGGDGYTF. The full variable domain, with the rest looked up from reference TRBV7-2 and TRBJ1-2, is GAGVSQSPSNKVTEKGKDVELRCDPISGHTALYWYRQSLGQGLEFLIYFQGNSAPDKSGLPSDRFSAERTGGSVSTLTIQRTQQEDSAVYLCASSDTGGDGYTFGSGTRLTVV.

CDR3 nucleotides: TGTGCCAGCAGCTTGGCCGGATTTTCGGGGTATGGCTACACCTTC. As protein: CASSLAGFSGYGYTF. V is TRBV5-4 and J is TRBJ1-2; no clear D. Germline assignment: CDR1 SGHNT and CDR2 YYREEE (reference sequence). V lost 0 bases, J lost 5 bases, and 14 bases lay in between. The CDR3 runs 15 residues.

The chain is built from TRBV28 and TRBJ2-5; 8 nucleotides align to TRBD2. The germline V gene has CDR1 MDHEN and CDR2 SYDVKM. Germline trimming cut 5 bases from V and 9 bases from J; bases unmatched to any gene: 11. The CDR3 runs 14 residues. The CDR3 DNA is TGTGCCAGCAGTGCCGTGGTAGCGGGAAATCCCCAGTACTTC. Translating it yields CASSAVVAGNPQYF.

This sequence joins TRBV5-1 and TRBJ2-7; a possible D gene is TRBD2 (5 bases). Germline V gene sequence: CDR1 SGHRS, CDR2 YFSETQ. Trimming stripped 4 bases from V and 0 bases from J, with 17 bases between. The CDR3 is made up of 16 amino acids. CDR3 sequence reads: CASSPPDYKYSYEQYF. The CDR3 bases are TGCGCCAGCAGCCCGCCCGACTACAAGTACTCCTACGAGCAGTACTTC.

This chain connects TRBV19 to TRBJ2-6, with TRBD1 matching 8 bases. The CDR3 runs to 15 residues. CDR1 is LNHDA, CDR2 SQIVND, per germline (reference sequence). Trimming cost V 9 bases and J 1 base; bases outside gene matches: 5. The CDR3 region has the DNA TGTGCCAGCGGACAGGGAGAGTCTGGGGCCAACGTCCTGACTTTC. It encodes CASGQGESGANVLTF.

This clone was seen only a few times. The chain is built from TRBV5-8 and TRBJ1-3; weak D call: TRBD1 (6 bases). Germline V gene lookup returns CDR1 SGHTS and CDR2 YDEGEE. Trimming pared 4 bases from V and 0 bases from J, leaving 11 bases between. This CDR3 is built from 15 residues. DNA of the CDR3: TGTGCCAGCAGCCGCGGACAGAGCTCTGGAAACACCATATATTTT. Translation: CASSRGQSSGNTIYF.

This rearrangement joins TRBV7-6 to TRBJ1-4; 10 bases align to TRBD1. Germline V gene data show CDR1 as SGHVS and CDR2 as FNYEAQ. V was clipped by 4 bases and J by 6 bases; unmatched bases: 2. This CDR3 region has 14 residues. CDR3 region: CASSSGTGDEKLFF. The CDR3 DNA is TGTGCCAGCAGCTCCGGGACAGGGGATGAAAAACTGTTTTTT.

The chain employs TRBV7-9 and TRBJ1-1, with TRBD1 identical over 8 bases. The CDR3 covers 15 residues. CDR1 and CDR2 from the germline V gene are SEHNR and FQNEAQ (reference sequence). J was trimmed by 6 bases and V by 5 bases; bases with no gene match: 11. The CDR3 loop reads CASSRRQGRKAEAFF. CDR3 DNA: TGTGCCAGCAGCCGAAGACAGGGGAGGAAGGCTGAAGCTTTCTTT.

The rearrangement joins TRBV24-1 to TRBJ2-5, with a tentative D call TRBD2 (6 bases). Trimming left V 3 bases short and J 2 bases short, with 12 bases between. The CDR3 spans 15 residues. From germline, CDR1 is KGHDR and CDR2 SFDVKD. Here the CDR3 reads CATSDPSGPQETQYF. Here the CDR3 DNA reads TGTGCCACCAGTGATCCCAGCGGGCCTCAAGAGACCCAGTACTTC.

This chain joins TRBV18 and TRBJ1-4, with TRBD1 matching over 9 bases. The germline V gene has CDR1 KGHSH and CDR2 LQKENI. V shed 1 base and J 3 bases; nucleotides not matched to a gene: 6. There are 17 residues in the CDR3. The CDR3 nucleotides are TGTGCCAGCTCACCACGAGGAGACAGGGGGGCTAATGAAAAACTGTTTTTT. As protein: CASSPRGDRGANEKLFF.